What follows describes a single T cell receptor beta chain. This record comes from a study of blood T cell repertoires in COVID-19. Study information: The cDNA or gDNA used as material had been derived from T cells, B-cell-depleted T cells, or PBMCs.

In Seattle, patients joined the study during active infection and were tracked longitudinally. Trimming shortened V by 2 bases and J by 7 bases, and 8 bases separated the two germline ends. CDR3 length: 12 residues. TCRdb's table, derived via immunoSEQ multiplex PCR, lists solely in-frame clones and lacks some. Counted here are 240,000 or so clones, roughly 76% occurring once; the ten biggest clones make up 7.5%. Sequenced: peripheral blood. V gene TRBV12-3 or TRBV12-4 combines with J gene TRBJ1-1; D is unclear. This clonotype was obtained from a woman of 80 years or more with COVID-19, enrolled during active disease. The CDR3 DNA sequence: TGTGCCAGCAGTTTAAGGGAGGGTGAAGCTTTCTTT. This translates into CASSLREGEAFF.